This T cell receptor (beta chain) stems from a study of control samples from healthy donors and cancer patients. Method: immunoSEQ multiplex PCR; TCRdb's copy keeps in-frame clones and lacks some. The table lists roughly 40,000 clones, 83% of them singletons. V was clipped by 5 bases and J by 5 bases, with 12 bases between them. The CDR3 has 13 amino acids. This rearrangement joins TRBV12-3 or TRBV12-4 to TRBJ1-2, with a weak D call TRBD1 (5 bases). This receptor was identified in a man aged 60 to 69 in good health. Sequencing input: blood. CDR3 amino acids: CASSLPGRYGYTF. The CDR3 DNA reads as TGTGCCAGCAGTCTCCCGGGACGGTATGGCTACACCTTC.